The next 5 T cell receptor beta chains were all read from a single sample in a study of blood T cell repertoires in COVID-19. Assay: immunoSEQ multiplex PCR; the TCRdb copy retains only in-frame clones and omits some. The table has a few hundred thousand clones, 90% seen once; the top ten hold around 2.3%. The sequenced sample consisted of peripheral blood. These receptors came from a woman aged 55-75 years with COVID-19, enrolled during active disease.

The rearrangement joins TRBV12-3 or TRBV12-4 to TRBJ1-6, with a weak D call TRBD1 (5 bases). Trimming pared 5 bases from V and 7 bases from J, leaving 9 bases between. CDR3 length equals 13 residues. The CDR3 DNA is TGTGCCAGCAGTCGAGACAGAAATTCACCCCTCCACTTT. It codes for CASSRDRNSPLHF.

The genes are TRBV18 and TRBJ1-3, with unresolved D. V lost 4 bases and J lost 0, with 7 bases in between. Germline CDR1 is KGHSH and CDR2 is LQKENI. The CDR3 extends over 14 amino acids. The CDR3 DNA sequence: TGTGCCAGCTCACAACTGAACTCTGGAAACACCATATATTTT. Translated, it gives CASSQLNSGNTIYF.

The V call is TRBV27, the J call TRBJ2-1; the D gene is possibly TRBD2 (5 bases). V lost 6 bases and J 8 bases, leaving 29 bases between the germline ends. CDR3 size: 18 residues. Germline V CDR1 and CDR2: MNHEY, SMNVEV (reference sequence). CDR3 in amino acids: CASSETGFRSRSGHEQFF. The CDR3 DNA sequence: TGTGCCAGCAGCGAAACGGGGTTCCGGTCCCGAAGTGGCCATGAGCAGTTCTTC.

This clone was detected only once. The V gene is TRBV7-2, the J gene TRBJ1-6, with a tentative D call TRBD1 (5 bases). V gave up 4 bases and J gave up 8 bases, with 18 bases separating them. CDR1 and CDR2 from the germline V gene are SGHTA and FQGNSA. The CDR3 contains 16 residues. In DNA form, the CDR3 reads TGTGCCAGCAGCTCCCACGGCCGGGGGGTGGATTCACCCCTCCACTTT. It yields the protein CASSSHGRGVDSPLHF.

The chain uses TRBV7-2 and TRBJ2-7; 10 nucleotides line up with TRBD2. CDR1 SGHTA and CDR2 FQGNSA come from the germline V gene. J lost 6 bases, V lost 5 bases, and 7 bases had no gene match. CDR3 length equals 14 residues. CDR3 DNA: TGTGCCAGCAGCCCAGCCGTAGCGGGGGGCGAGCAGTACTTC. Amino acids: CASSPAVAGGEQYF.